The 20 T cell receptor beta chains below all came from one sample that was sequenced in a study of blood T cell repertoires in COVID-19. Assay: immunoSEQ multiplex PCR; the TCRdb copy retains only in-frame clones and omits some. The repertoire holds about 77,000 clones, with 80% as singletons. The source material was peripheral blood. Receptors were obtained from an older woman with acute or convalescent COVID-19.

The sample holds a few counts of this clone. This chain uses TRBV5-1 with TRBJ2-7; weak D call: TRBD1 (7 bases). V lost 3 bases to trimming and J lost 9 bases, with 13 bases between them. This CDR3 comprises 12 residues. Germline V CDR1 and CDR2: SGHRS, YFSETQ. Here the CDR3 reads CASSSRQGGQYF. The CDR3, as DNA: TGCGCCAGCAGCTCAAGACAGGGAGGGCAGTACTTC.

This clone was found a few times. This chain links TRBV15 with TRBJ1-5; D remains ambiguous. Trimming shortened V by 4 bases and J by 3 bases, and 13 bases separated the two germline ends. There are 15 residues in the CDR3. Germline V CDR1 and CDR2: LNHNV, YYDKDF (reference sequence). The CDR3 loop is CATSIDRFPNQPQHF. The CDR3 DNA is TGTGCCACCAGCATAGACCGGTTTCCCAATCAGCCCCAGCATTTT.

V is TRBV6-5 and J is TRBJ1-6; weak D call: TRBD1 (5 bases). The CDR3 has 15 residues. The V end was cut by 0 bases, the J end by 6 bases, with 9 bases between. The germline CDR1 and CDR2 sequences are MNHEY and SVGAGI. DNA of the CDR3: TGTGCCAGCAGTTACTCTGCCAGGGCTAATTCACCCCTCCACTTT. The encoded protein is CASSYSARANSPLHF.

The chain is built from TRBV11-3 and TRBJ1-2, with 8 positions matching TRBD1. The length of the CDR3 is 13 residues. V shed 0 bases, J shed 8 bases, and the junction held 2 bases outside the gene matches. Germline lookup yields CDR1 SGHNT and CDR2 YENEEA. In nucleotides, the CDR3 is TGTGCCAGCAGCTTAGACAGGGGGCACGGCTACACCTTC. Its translation is CASSLDRGHGYTF.

The chain joins TRBV19 to TRBJ1-4; tentatively, D is TRBD1 (5 bases). V was trimmed by 6 bases and J by 4 bases, leaving 9 bases between them. The CDR3 has 13 residues. Germline CDR1 LNHDA, CDR2 SQIVND (reference sequence). The CDR3: CASSWRGNEKLFF. The CDR3 coding sequence is TGTGCCAGTAGCTGGAGGGGTAATGAAAAACTGTTTTTT.

The rearrangement uses TRBV9 and TRBJ2-1, with 7 bases aligning to TRBD2. The CDR3 is 16 residues long. Germline V gene data show CDR1 as SGDLS and CDR2 as YYNGEE. The junction had 11 bases not matched to a gene; V was cut back by 3 bases and J by 5 bases. The CDR3 nucleotides are TGTGCCAGCAGCGCACGAGCGGGGTATGGCCACAATGAGCAGTTCTTC. Translating it yields CASSARAGYGHNEQFF.

This clone has a count of ten or more. This chain uses TRBV19 with TRBJ2-1; D is unresolved. Between the trimmed V and J ends, which lost 2 bases and 0 bases, there was a span of 8 bases. The CDR3 consists of 15 residues. Germline V gene sequence: CDR1 LNHDA, CDR2 SQIVND (reference sequence). CDR3 sequence (DNA): TGTGCCAGTAGTATATCTGGTAGCTCCTACAATGAGCAGTTCTTC. Protein product: CASSISGSSYNEQFF.

The chain carries TRBV19 and TRBJ1-4, with D perhaps TRBD1 (5 bases). CDR3 length equals 15 residues. V gave up 3 bases and J gave up 8 bases, with 16 bases separating them. CDR1 is LNHDA and CDR2 is SQIVND in the germline V gene (reference sequence). The CDR3: CASSIGGRGGEKLFF. CDR3 DNA sequence: TGTGCCAGTAGTATCGGAGGGAGGGGAGGCGAAAAACTGTTTTTT. The complete variable domain, with remaining parts taken from reference TRBV19 and TRBJ1-4, reads DGGITQSPKYLFRKEGQNVTLSCEQNLNHDAMYWYRQDPGQGLRLIYYSQIVNDFQKGDIAEGYSVSREKKESFPLTVTSAQKNPTAFYLCASSIGGRGGEKLFFGSGTQLSVL.

This clone showed up just a few times. V and J are TRBV4-2 and TRBJ2-1; no reliable D call. CDR3 length: 12 residues. Trimming shortened V by 0 bases and J by 9 bases, and 6 bases separated the two germline ends. Per the germline V gene, CDR1 is LGHNA and CDR2 is YNFKEQ. The DNA for the CDR3 is TGTGCCAGCAGCCAAGATCATGTTGAGCAGTTCTTC. Translation: CASSQDHVEQFF.

The V and J genes are TRBV7-2 and TRBJ1-5; D possibly corresponds to TRBD1 (5 bases). Germline CDR1 and CDR2: SGHTA and FQGNSA. The CDR3 extends over 14 amino acids. With 4 bases removed from V and 10 bases from J, the gap between germline ends came to 17 bases. Here the CDR3 DNA reads TGTGCCAGCAGCTCGGACAATGCCCTAGGCCCCCAGCATTTT. Its translation is CASSSDNALGPQHF.

The genes are TRBV19 and TRBJ1-5; D unclear. Trimming removed 3 bases from V and 1 base from J, with 10 bases in between. This CDR3 is 15 amino acids long. Germline assignment: CDR1 LNHDA and CDR2 SQIVND (reference sequence). The CDR3 is CASSIGRISNQPQHF. Written as DNA, the CDR3 is TGTGCCAGTAGTATTGGCAGGATAAGCAATCAGCCCCAGCATTTT.

The chain couples TRBV7-6 to TRBJ1-2; D might be TRBD1 (5 bases). The CDR3 is 17 amino acids. Deletions cut 2 bases from V and 2 bases from J, with 18 bases between. Germline V gene data show CDR1 as SGHVS and CDR2 as FNYEAQ. The DNA for the CDR3 is TGTGCCAGCAGCTTAAGCTCCCCTCGGGGGACCAACTATGGCTACACCTTC. Translating gives CASSLSSPRGTNYGYTF.

The V and J genes are TRBV4-2 and TRBJ2-7; TRBD1 aligns across 8 bases. The trim removed 1 base at V and 6 bases at J, leaving 8 bases unmatched. From germline, CDR1 is LGHNA and CDR2 YNFKEQ. There are 15 residues in the CDR3. The CDR3 is CASSQGYGQGIEQYF. CDR3 nucleotides: TGTGCCAGCAGCCAAGGCTACGGACAGGGAATCGAGCAGTACTTC.

This clone has just one count. The chain joins TRBV2 to TRBJ2-6; weak D call: TRBD2 (7 bases). Deletions cut 8 bases from V and 0 bases from J, with 17 bases between. Germline lookup yields CDR1 SNHLY and CDR2 FYNNEI. The CDR3 sequence is 17 residues long. Here the CDR3 DNA reads TGTGCCAGCGCTTGGGGGGGGCCCACCTCTGGGGCCAACGTCCTGACTTTC. Amino acid sequence: CASAWGGPTSGANVLTF.

The V gene is TRBV3-1 (or the pseudogene TRBV3-2), the J gene TRBJ2-7; D uncertain. Germline CDR1 is LGHDT and CDR2 is YNNKEL (reference sequence). The V and J ends lost 2 bases and 3 bases respectively, with 11 bases between them. The CDR3 loop spans 14 amino acids. The CDR3 sequence: CASSQRSANYEQYF. CDR3 DNA sequence: TGTGCCAGCAGCCAAAGAAGCGCCAACTACGAGCAGTACTTC.

This clone has only a few counts. V usage is TRBV27 and J usage is TRBJ1-2; D not certain. The V gene lost 4 bases and the J gene lost 7 bases, with 10 bases spanning the gap. CDR1 is MNHEY and CDR2 is SMNVEV in the germline V gene (reference sequence). The CDR3 runs to 12 residues. The DNA of the CDR3 is TGTGCCAGCAGTTCCCCCGGTTTTGGCTACACCTTC. Residues: CASSSPGFGYTF.

The rearrangement joins TRBV5-1 to TRBJ1-6, with a weak D call TRBD1 (6 bases). This CDR3 contains 18 residues. V was pared by 0 bases and J by 6 bases, with 19 bases between. CDR1 SGHRS and CDR2 YFSETQ come from the germline V gene. Written as DNA, the CDR3 is TGCGCCAGCAGCTTGGGCCCTTCTACAGGGCTAAGTAATTCACCCCTCCACTTT. It translates to CASSLGPSTGLSNSPLHF.

The chain links TRBV29-1 to TRBJ2-2, with a weak D call TRBD1 (6 bases). Deletions cut 4 bases from V and 1 base from J, with 10 bases between. CDR1 SQVTM and CDR2 ANQGSEA come from the germline V gene. CDR3 size: 14 residues. The CDR3 loop is CSVVRTENTGELFF. The CDR3, as DNA: TGCAGCGTTGTAAGGACAGAGAACACCGGGGAGCTGTTTTTT.

J is TRBJ2-7 and V is TRBV5-1; D possibly corresponds to TRBD2 (5 bases). This CDR3 has 15 amino acids. The V end lost 0 bases, the J end lost 7 bases, and 17 bases lay between the germline ends. Germline lookup yields CDR1 SGHRS and CDR2 YFSETQ. This CDR3 is CASSLAGLQRGEQYF. DNA for the CDR3: TGCGCCAGCAGCTTGGCTGGACTGCAAAGAGGGGAGCAGTACTTC.

This clone has just one count. The chain carries TRBV19 and TRBJ2-5; maybe TRBD1 (5 bases). The CDR3 has 15 amino acids. Germline values: CDR1 LNHDA, CDR2 SQIVND (reference sequence). Trimming shortened V by 11 bases and J by 7 bases, and 26 bases separated the two germline ends. Here the CDR3 reads CACCATTGAARTQYF. The CDR3 coding sequence is TGTGCCTGTTGTGCCACCACTGGGGCCGCGCGGACCCAGTACTTC.